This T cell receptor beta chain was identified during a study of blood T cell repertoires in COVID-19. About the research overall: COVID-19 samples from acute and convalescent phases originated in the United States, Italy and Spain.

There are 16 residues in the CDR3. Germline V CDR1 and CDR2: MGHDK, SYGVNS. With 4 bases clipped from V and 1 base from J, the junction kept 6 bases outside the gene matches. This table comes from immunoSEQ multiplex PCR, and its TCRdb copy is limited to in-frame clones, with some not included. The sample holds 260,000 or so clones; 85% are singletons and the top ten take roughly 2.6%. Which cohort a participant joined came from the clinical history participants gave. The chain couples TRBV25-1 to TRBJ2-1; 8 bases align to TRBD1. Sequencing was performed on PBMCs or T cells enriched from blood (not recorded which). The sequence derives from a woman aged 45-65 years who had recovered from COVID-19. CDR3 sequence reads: CASSGWTGKSYNEQFF. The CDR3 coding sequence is TGTGCCAGCAGTGGATGGACAGGGAAGTCCTACAATGAGCAGTTCTTC.